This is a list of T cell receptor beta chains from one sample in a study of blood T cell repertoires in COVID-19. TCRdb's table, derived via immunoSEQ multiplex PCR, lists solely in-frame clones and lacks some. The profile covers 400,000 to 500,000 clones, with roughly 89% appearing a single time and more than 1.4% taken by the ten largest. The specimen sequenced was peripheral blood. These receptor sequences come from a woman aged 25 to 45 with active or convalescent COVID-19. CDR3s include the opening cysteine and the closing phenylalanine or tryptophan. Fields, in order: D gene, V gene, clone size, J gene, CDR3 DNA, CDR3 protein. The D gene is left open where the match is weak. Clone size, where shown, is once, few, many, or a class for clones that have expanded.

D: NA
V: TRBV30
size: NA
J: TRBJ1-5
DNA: TGTGCCTGGAGTGTAAAAGGGGGGCCCCAGCATTTT
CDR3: CAWSVKGGPQHF

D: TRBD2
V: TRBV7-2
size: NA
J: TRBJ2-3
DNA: TGTGCCAGCAGCTTAGCGCTAGCGGGGGTTCAAGATACGCAGTATTTT
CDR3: CASSLALAGVQDTQYF

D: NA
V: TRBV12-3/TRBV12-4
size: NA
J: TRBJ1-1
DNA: TGTGCCAGCAGCCGCGGGCTGGTCGAAGCTTTCTTT
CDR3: CASSRGLVEAFF

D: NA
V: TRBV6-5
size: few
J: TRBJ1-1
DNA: TGTGCCAGCAACATACAGGGTTATACTGAAGCTTTCTTT
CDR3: CASNIQGYTEAFF

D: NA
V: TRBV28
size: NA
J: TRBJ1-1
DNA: TGTGCCAGCAGTTTCACAGAGAACACTGAAGCTTTCTTT
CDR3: CASSFTENTEAFF

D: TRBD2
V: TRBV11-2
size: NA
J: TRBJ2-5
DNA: TGTGCCAGCAGCCCTGGGACTAGCGGGAGTCAGACTCAGTACTTC
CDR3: CASSPGTSGSQTQYF

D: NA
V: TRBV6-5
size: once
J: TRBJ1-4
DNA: TGTGCCAGCAGACTCCACCCCGCAACTAATGAAAAACTGTTTTTT
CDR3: CASRLHPATNEKLFF

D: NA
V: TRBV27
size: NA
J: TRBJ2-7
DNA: TGTGCCAGCAGTTTAACCGGTTCCCACGAGCAGTACTTC
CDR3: CASSLTGSHEQYF

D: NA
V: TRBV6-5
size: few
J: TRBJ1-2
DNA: TGTGCCAGCAGTTACGGCCAGGGAATTGGCTACACCTTC
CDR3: CASSYGQGIGYTF

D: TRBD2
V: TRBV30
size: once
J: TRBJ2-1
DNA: TGTGCCTGGACCGGTAGCGGGAACTACAATGAGCAGTTCTTC
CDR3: CAWTGSGNYNEQFF

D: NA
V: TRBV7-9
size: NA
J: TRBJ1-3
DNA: TGTGCCAGCTCTTTAGGGGCTGGAAACACCATATATTTT
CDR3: CASSLGAGNTIYF

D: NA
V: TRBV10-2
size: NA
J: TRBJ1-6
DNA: TGCGCCAGCAGGCCGGGGGGGAATTCACCCCTCCACTTT
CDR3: CASRPGGNSPLHF

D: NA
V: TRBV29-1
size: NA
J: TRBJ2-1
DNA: TGCAGCGTTGAAGAACTACCCAGCTCCTACAATGAGCAGTTCTTC
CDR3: CSVEELPSSYNEQFF

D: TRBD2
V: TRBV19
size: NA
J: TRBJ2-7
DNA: TGTGCCAGTAGGCGACTAGCGGGGGCCTCCTACGAGCAGTACTTC
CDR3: CASRRLAGASYEQYF

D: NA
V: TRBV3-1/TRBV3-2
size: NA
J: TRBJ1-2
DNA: TGTGCCAGCAGCCACCGACAGGATTATTACTATGGCTACACCTTC
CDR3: CASSHRQDYYYGYTF

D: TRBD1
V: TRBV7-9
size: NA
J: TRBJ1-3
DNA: TGTGCCAGCAGCTTAGCCTTGGGACAGCCCCCAATCTCTGGAAACACCATATATTTT
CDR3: CASSLALGQPPISGNTIYF

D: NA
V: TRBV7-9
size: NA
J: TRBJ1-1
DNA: TGTGCCAGCAGCGACCACGGGGGGAACACTGAAGCTTTCTTT
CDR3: CASSDHGGNTEAFF

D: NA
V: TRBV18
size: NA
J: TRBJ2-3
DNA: TGTGCCAGCTCACGCGCTGCAGATACGCAGTATTTT
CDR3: CASSRAADTQYF

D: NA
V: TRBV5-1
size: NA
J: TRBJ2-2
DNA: TGCGCCAGCCAACGGGGCTCCTGGACTATCCCTGTTGGGGACAACACCGGGGAGCTGTTTTTT
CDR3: CASQRGSWTIPVGDNTGELFF

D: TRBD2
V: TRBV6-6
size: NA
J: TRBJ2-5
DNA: TGTGCCAGCAGTCCACGACTAGCGGGCCGGTACCAAGAGACCCAGTACTTC
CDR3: CASSPRLAGRYQETQYF

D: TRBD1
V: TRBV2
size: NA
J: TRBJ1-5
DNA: TGTGCCAGCAGTGAAGGGACAGGGTTTAATCAGCCCCAGCATTTT
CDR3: CASSEGTGFNQPQHF

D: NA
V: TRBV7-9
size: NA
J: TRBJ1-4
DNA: TGTGCCAGCAGCCGGGACTTTAATGAAAAACTGTTTTTT
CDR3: CASSRDFNEKLFF